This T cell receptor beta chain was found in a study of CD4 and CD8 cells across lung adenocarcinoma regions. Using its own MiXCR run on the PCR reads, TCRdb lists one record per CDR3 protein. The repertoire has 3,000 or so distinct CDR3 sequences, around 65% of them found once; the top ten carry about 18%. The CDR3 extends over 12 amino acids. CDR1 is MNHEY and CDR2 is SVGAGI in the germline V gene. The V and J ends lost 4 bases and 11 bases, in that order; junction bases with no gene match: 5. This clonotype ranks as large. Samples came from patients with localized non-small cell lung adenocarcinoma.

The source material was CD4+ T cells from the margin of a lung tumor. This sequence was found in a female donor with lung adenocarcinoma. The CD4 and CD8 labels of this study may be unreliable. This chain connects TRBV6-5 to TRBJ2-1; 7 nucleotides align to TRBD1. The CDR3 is CASSSQQGKQFF. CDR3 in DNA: TGTGCCAGCAGTTCCCAACAGGGGAAGCAGTTCTTC.